This T cell receptor beta chain was recovered during a study of shared clonotypes between healthy human individuals. Study-level points and caveats: Clonotypes which were not shared had lower generation probabilities than clonotypes that all four donors shared.

Genomic DNA of each subset was evenly split across several immunoSEQ plates. Assay: immunoSEQ multiplex PCR; the TCRdb copy retains only in-frame clones and omits some. The sample holds about 2.4 million clones, about 92% seen once. It was into CD45RA+ naive and CD45RA-negative memory subsets that the CD4+ cells were split. The sample holds a few counts of this clone. Its antigen is not known. The CDR3 has 13 amino acids. Germline CDR1 is SGHTA and CDR2 is FQGTGA. Between the trimmed V and J ends, which lost 4 bases and 7 bases, there was a span of 10 bases. The sequenced material came from naive CD4+ T cells sorted from blood. Subset denoted: CD45RA+ positively selected. The chain couples TRBV7-3 to TRBJ2-2; D is undetermined. This TCR was recovered from a man in his late teens or twenties in good health. CDR3 nucleotide sequence: TGTGCCAGCAGCTCCGACGCGAACGGGGAGCTGTTTTTT. Amino acids: CASSSDANGELFF. Supplemented by reference TRBV7-3 and TRBJ2-2, the full variable domain reads GAGVSQTPSNKVTEKGKYVELRCDPISGHTALYWYRQSLGQGPEFLIYFQGTGAADDSGLPNDRFFAVRPEGSVSTLKIQRTERGDSAVYLCASSSDANGELFFGEGSRLTVL.